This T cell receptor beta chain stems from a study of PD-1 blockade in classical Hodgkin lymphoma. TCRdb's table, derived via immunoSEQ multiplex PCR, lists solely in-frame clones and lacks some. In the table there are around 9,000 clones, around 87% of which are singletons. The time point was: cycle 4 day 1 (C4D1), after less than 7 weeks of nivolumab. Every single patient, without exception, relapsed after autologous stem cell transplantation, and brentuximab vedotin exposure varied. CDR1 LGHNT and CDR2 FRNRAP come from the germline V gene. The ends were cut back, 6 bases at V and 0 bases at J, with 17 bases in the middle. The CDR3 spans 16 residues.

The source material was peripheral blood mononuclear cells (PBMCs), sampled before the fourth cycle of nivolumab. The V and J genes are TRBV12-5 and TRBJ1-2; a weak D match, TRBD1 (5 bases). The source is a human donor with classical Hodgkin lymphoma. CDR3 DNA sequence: TGTGCTAGTGGCCTCGCTGCAGGGAAGGCTAACTATGGCTACACCTTC. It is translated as CASGLAAGKANYGYTF.